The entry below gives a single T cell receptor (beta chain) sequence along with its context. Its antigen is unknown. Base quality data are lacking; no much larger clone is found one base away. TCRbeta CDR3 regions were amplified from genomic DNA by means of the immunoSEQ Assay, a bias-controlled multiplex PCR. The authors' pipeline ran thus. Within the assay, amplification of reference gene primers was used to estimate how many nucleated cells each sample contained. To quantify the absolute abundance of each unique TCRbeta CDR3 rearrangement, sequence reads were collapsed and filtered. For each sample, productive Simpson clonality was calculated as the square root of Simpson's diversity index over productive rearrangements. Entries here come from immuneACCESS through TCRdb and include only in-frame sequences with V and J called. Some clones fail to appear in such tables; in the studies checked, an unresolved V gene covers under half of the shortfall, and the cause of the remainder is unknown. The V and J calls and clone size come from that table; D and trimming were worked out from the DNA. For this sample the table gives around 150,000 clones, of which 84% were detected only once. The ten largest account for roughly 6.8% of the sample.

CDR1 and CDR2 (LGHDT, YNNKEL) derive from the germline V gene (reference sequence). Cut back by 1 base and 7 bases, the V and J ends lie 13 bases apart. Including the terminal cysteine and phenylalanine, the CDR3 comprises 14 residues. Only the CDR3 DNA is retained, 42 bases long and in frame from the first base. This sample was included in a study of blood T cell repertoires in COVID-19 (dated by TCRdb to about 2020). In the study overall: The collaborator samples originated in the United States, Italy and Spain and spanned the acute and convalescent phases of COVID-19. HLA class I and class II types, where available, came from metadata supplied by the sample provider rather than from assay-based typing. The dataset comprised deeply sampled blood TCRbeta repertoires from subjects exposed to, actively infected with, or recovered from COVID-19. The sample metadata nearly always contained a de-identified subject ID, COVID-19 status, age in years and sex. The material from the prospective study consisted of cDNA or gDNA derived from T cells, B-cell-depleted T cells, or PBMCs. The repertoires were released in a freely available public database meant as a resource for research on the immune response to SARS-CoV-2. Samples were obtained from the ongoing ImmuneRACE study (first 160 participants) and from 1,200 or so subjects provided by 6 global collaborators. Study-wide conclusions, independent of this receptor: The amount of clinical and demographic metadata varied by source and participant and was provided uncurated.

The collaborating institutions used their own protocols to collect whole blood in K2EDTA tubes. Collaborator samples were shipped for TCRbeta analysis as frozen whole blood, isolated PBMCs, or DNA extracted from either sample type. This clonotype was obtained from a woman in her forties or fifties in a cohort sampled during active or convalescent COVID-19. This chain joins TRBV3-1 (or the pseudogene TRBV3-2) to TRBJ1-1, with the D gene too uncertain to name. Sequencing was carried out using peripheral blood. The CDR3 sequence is CASSQVSGVGEAFF. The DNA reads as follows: TGTGCCAGCAGCCAAGTATCCGGGGTAGGTGAAGCTTTCTTT.